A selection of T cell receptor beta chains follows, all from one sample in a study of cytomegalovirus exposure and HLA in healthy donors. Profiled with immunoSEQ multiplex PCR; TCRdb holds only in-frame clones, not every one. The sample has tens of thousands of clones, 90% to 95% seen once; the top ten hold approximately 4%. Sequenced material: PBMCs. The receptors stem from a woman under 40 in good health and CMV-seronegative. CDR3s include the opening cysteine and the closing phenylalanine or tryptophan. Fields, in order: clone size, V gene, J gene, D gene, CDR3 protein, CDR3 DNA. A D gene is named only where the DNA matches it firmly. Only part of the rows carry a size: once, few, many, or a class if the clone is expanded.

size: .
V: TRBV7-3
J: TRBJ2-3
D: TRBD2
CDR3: CASSPSPGGRTDTQYF
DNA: TGTGCCAGCAGCCCCTCCCCGGGGGGGCGTACAGATACGCAGTATTTT

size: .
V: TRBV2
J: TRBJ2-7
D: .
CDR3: CASSWTEVNYEQYF
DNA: TGTGCCAGCAGCTGGACAGAGGTCAACTACGAGCAGTACTTC

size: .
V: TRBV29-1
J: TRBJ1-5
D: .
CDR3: CSAGDGDNQPQHF
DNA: TGCAGCGCAGGGGACGGGGACAATCAGCCCCAGCATTTT

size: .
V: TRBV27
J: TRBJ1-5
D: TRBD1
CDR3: CASSFTHPTGSNQPQHF
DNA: TGTGCCAGCAGTTTCACCCATCCGACAGGGAGCAATCAGCCCCAGCATTTT

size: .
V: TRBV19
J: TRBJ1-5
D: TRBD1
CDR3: CASSWDRVWNQPQHF
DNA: TGTGCCAGTAGTTGGGACAGGGTGTGGAATCAGCCCCAGCATTTT

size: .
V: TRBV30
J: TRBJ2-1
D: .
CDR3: CAWSVLEGYNEQFF
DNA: TGTGCCTGGAGTGTATTGGAGGGGTACAATGAGCAGTTCTTC

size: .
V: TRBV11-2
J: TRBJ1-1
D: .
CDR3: CASSPTTGLRNTEAFF
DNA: TGTGCCAGCAGCCCAACGACAGGTCTGCGGAACACTGAAGCTTTCTTT

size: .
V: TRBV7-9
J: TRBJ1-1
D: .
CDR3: CASSLRGTEAFF
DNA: TGTGCCAGCAGCTTGCGGGGCACTGAAGCTTTCTTT

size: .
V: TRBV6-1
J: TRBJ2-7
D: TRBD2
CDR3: CASSSGTRLEQYF
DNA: TGTGCCAGCAGTTCCGGGACTAGATTAGAGCAGTACTTC

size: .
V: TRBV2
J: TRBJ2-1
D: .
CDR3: CASSGPKPYNEQFF
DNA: TGTGCCAGCAGTGGTCCGAAGCCCTACAATGAGCAGTTCTTC

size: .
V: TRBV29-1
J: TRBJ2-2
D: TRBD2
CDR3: CSVGGGGELFF
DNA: TGCAGCGTGGGGGGGGGCGGGGAGCTGTTTTTT

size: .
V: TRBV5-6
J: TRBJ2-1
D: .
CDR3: CASSRYNEQFF
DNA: TGTGCCAGCAGCCGTTACAATGAGCAGTTCTTC

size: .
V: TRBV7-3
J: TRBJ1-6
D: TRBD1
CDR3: CASSLQGVGSPLHF
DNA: TGTGCCAGCAGCTTACAGGGGGTCGGATCACCCCTCCACTTT

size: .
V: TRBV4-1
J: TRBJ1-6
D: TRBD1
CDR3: CASSPGTDWRPSSYNSPLHF
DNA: TGCGCCAGCAGCCCTGGGACAGACTGGAGACCAAGCTCCTATAATTCACCCCTCCACTTT

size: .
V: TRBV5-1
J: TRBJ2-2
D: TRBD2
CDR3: CASSLALAVTGPGELFF
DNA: TGCGCCAGCAGCTTAGCCCTAGCGGTTACAGGACCCGGGGAGCTGTTTTTT

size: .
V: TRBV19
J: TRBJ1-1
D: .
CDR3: CASSSTGNTEAFF
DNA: TGTGCCAGTAGTTCGACAGGGAACACTGAAGCTTTCTTT

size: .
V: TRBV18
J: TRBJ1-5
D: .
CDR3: CASSPSTGSSNQPQHF
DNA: TGTGCCAGCTCACCATCGACAGGATCTAGCAATCAGCCCCAGCATTTT

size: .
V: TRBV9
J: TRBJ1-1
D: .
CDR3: CASSPFGTPNTEAFF
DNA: TGTGCCAGCAGCCCCTTTGGGACACCGAACACTGAAGCTTTCTTT

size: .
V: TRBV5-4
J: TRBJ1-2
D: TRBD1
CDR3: CASSLEAGGGYTF
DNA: TGTGCCAGCAGCTTGGAAGCAGGGGGTGGCTACACCTTC

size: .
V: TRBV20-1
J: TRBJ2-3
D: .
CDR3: CSARQGDTQYF
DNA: TGCAGTGCTAGACAGGGGGATACGCAGTATTTT

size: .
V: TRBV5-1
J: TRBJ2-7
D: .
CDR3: CASSLRIQGGSSYEQYF
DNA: TGCGCCAGCAGCTTGAGGATACAGGGAGGGAGCTCCTACGAGCAGTACTTC

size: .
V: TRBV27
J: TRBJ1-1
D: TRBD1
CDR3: CASSTGGTEAFF
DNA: TGTGCCAGCAGTACAGGGGGCACTGAAGCTTTCTTT

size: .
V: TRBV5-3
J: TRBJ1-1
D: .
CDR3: CARSLPHRKNTEAFF
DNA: TGTGCCAGAAGCTTACCCCACAGGAAAAACACTGAAGCTTTCTTT

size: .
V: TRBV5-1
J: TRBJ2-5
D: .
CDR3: CASSLGRLPGHGLIQETQYF
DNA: TGCGCCAGCAGCTTGGGCCGTCTCCCGGGACACGGGTTGATCCAAGAGACCCAGTACTTC

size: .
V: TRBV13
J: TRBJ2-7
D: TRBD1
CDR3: CASSPGGSLTYEQYF
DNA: TGTGCCAGCAGCCCAGGGGGCAGCCTGACCTACGAGCAGTACTTC

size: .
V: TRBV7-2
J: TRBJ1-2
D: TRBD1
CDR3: CASTQNRGYGGYTF
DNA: TGTGCCAGCACCCAAAACAGGGGATATGGTGGCTACACCTTC

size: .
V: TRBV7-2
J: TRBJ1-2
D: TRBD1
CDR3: CASSPGGQASSYGYTF
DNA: TGTGCCAGCAGCCCCGGGGGACAGGCTAGTTCCTATGGCTACACCTTC

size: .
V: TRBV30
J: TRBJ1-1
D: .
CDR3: CAWSVLVSAEAFF
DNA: TGTGCCTGGAGTGTACTGGTTAGCGCTGAAGCTTTCTTT

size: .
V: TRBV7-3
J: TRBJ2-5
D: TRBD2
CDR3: CASSPGVASGGNKETQYF
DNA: TGTGCCAGCAGCCCCGGGGTGGCTAGCGGGGGTAATAAAGAGACCCAGTACTTC

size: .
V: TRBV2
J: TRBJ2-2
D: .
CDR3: CASSETFYLPGELFF
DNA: TGTGCCAGCAGTGAAACTTTTTACCTTCCCGGGGAGCTGTTTTTT

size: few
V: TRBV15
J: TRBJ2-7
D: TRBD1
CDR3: CATSWDRAYEQYF
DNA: TGTGCCACCAGCTGGGACAGGGCATACGAGCAGTACTTC

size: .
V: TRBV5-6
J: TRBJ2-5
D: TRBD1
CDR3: CASSLVDRAQETQYF
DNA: TGTGCCAGCAGCTTGGTGGACAGGGCTCAAGAGACCCAGTACTTC

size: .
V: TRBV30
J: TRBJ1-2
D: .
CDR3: CAWSVLSRANYGYTF
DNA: TGTGCCTGGAGTGTACTATCCAGGGCTAACTATGGCTACACCTTC